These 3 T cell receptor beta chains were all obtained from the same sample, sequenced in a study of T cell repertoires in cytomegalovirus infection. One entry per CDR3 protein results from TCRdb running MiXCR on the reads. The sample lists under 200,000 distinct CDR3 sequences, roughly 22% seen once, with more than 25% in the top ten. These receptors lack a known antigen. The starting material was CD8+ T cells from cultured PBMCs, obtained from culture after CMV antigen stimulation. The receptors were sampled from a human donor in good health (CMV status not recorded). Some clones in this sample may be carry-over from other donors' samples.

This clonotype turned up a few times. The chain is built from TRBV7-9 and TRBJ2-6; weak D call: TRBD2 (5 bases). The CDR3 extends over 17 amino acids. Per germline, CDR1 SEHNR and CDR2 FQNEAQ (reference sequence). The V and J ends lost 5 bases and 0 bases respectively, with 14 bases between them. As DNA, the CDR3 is TGTGCCAGCAGCCACCCAGAGGGCCCCTCTGGGGCCAACGTCCTGACTTTC. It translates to CASSHPEGPSGANVLTF.

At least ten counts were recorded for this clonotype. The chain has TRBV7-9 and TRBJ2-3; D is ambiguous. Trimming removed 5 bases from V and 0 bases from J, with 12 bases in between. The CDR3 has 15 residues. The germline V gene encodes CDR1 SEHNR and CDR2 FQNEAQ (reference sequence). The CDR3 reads CASSRPGSSTDTQYF. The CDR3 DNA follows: TGTGCCAGCAGCCGCCCGGGCTCTAGCACAGATACGCAGTATTTT.

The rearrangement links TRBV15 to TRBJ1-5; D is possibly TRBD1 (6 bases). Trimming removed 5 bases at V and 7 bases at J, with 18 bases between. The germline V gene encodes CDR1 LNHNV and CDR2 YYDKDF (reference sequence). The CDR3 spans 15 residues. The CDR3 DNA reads TGTGCCACCAGCGGGAGTCGGGGGCTCGGACAGCCCCAGCATTTT. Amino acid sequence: CATSGSRGLGQPQHF.